These 22 T cell receptor beta chains originate from one sample sequenced in a study of cytomegalovirus exposure and HLA in healthy donors. 13 Jbeta primers and 60 Vbeta primers were used for the PCR. Repertoires were generated with immunoSEQ multiplex PCR, while TCRdb's copy carries only in-frame clones and drops some. The data contain 250,000 to 350,000 clones, 86% of them seen just once; the ten biggest clones take up roughly 4%. The sample was PBMCs. The receptors derive from a middle-aged man in good health and CMV-seropositive.

This clone was seen a few times. The V call is TRBV6-6, the J call TRBJ1-5; D unclear. V lost 6 bases and J lost 0, with 9 bases in between. Per the germline V gene, CDR1 is MNHNY and CDR2 is SVGAGI (reference sequence). The CDR3 runs 14 residues. The CDR3 loop is CASSPGDSNQPQHF. The CDR3 DNA sequence: TGTGCCAGCAGCCCCGGTGATAGCAATCAGCCCCAGCATTTT.

This clone was picked up one time. The V call is TRBV7-6, the J call TRBJ2-7, with a weak D call TRBD1 (5 bases). CDR1 is SGHVS and CDR2 is FNYEAQ in the germline V gene. The CDR3 consists of 14 residues. Deletions cut 6 bases from V and 6 bases from J, with 18 bases between. CDR3 region: CASSSRVGPSEQYF. The CDR3 DNA reads as TGTGCCAGCAGTTCCAGGGTGGGGCCTTCCGAGCAGTACTTC.

The chain couples TRBV18 to TRBJ2-1; D remains unclear. The CDR3 loop spans 16 amino acids. In germline, CDR1 is KGHSH, CDR2 LQKENI. Trimming cost V 3 bases and J 4 bases, with 16 bases left between them. CDR3 in DNA: TGTGCCAGCTCACCCCTACCTAGTCTCTCATACAATGAGCAGTTCTTC. Translating gives CASSPLPSLSYNEQFF.

V usage is TRBV5-4 and J usage is TRBJ2-7; TRBD2 might be the D (5 bases). V lost 0 bases and J lost 4, with 11 bases in between. The CDR3 runs 14 residues. Germline lookup yields CDR1 SGHNT and CDR2 YYREEE (reference sequence). The CDR3 nucleotides read TGTGCCAGCAGCTTGGGGCGGGTTCCGTACGAGCAGTACTTC. As protein: CASSLGRVPYEQYF.

The table lists this clone with a count of one. Other nucleotide sequences from this sample produce the same CDR3. The chain is built from TRBV5-1 and TRBJ2-7; 7 nucleotides agree with TRBD1. The J segment lost 0 bases and the V segment lost 0 bases, leaving 3 bases of the junction unmatched. CDR1 is SGHRS and CDR2 is YFSETQ in the germline V gene. The CDR3 is made up of 15 amino acids. The CDR3: CASSLAGTASYEQYF. The CDR3 nucleotides read TGCGCCAGCAGCTTGGCCGGGACAGCCTCCTACGAGCAGTACTTC.

The chain uses TRBV28 and TRBJ2-7, with D maybe TRBD1 (6 bases). The V and J ends lost 6 bases and 6 bases respectively, with 21 bases between them. The V gene's germline CDR1 is MDHEN and CDR2 SYDVKM. The CDR3 totals 15 residues. Written as DNA, the CDR3 is TGTGCCAGCAGCACCGACAGGACCCCCCCCGGCGAGCAGTACTTC. It is translated as CASSTDRTPPGEQYF.

This chain joins TRBV6-5 and TRBJ2-7, with 10 nucleotides matching TRBD1. The germline gives CDR1 MNHEY, CDR2 SVGAGI. This CDR3 region has 13 residues. Germline trimming cut 4 bases from V and 3 bases from J; bases unmatched to any gene: 0. For the CDR3, the DNA is TGTGCCAGCAGTTGGACAGGGGGCTACGAGCAGTACTTC. Translated, it gives CASSWTGGYEQYF.

The chain employs TRBV6-5 and TRBJ2-7; 9 nucleotides match TRBD2. The CDR3 has 15 amino acids. The junction had 3 bases not matched to a gene; V was cut back by 0 bases and J by 3 bases. Germline V gives CDR1 MNHEY, CDR2 SVGAGI. CDR3 sequence reads: CASSYSMTSGYEQYF. CDR3 bases: TGTGCCAGCAGTTACTCGATGACTAGCGGCTACGAGCAGTACTTC.

The V gene is TRBV19, the J gene TRBJ2-3; 8 positions match TRBD2. The V gene end was trimmed by 3 bases and the J gene end by 7 bases; junction bases not matched to a gene: 9. CDR1 and CDR2 from the germline V gene are LNHDA and SQIVND (reference sequence). The CDR3 spans 15 residues. The CDR3 bases are TGTGCCAGTAGTATGGGTAGCGGGATGGCGAATACGCAGTATTTT. Its translation is CASSMGSGMANTQYF.

The chain employs TRBV30 and TRBJ1-2, with 9 bases lining up with TRBD1. Germline V gene lookup returns CDR1 GTSNPN and CDR2 SVGIG (reference sequence). The CDR3 is 12 amino acids. Germline trimming cut 3 bases from V and 6 bases from J; bases unmatched to any gene: 2. As DNA, the CDR3 is TGTGCCTGGAGCCGGGACAGGGATGGCTACACCTTC. It specifies CAWSRDRDGYTF.

The chain joins TRBV7-2 to TRBJ1-5; the D gene is possibly TRBD1 (6 bases). From germline, CDR1 is SGHTA and CDR2 FQGNSA. V lost 2 bases to trimming and J lost 1 base, with 9 bases between them. This CDR3 is built from 15 residues. The CDR3 spells CASSLWQGSNQPQHF. CDR3 sequence (DNA): TGTGCCAGCAGCTTATGGCAGGGGAGCAATCAGCCCCAGCATTTT.

The J gene is TRBJ2-3, the V gene TRBV27, with TRBD1 as a possible D gene (6 bases). This CDR3 is 15 amino acids long. V was shortened by 5 bases and J by 2 bases, with 14 bases between the two germline ends. CDR1 and CDR2 (germline): MNHEY, SMNVEV (reference sequence). CDR3 in amino acids: CASSTSTGFTDTQYF. The CDR3 bases are TGTGCCAGCAGTACCTCGACAGGATTCACAGATACGCAGTATTTT.

The chain has TRBV7-9 and TRBJ2-5, with 8 bases fitting TRBD2. Looked up from germline, CDR1 is SEHNR and CDR2 is FQNEAQ (reference sequence). The CDR3 is made up of 15 amino acids. V was clipped by 5 bases and J by 3 bases; unmatched bases: 8. CDR3 bases: TGTGCCAGCAGCGGCGGGAGGACGGAGAAAGAGACCCAGTACTTC. Protein sequence: CASSGGRTEKETQYF.

In its sample, this clone was seen once. V and J are TRBV7-3 and TRBJ2-2; TRBD2 matches at 8 bases. Trimming removed 2 bases from V and 6 bases from J; junction bases left unmatched: 5. Germline V gene data show CDR1 as SGHTA and CDR2 as FQGTGA. This CDR3 is built from 15 residues. CDR3 DNA sequence: TGTGCCAGCAGCTTAGAGGTCGGGGGGGCCGGGGAGCTGTTTTTT. Translation: CASSLEVGGAGELFF. Variable domain in full (rest from reference TRBV7-3 and TRBJ2-2): GAGVSQTPSNKVTEKGKYVELRCDPISGHTALYWYRQSLGQGPEFLIYFQGTGAADDSGLPNDRFFAVRPEGSVSTLKIQRTERGDSAVYLCASSLEVGGAGELFFGEGSRLTVL.

This chain joins TRBV7-3 and TRBJ2-1; TRBD1 aligns across 9 bases. With V trimmed by 5 bases and J by 1 base, 9 bases remained unmatched. From germline, CDR1 is SGHTA and CDR2 FQGTGA. The CDR3 is 17 amino acids. For the CDR3, the DNA is TGTGCCAGCAGCCAACAGGGACAGGGTAGGTCCTACAATGAGCAGTTCTTC. It yields the protein CASSQQGQGRSYNEQFF.

The chain is built from TRBV7-9 and TRBJ2-5, with 7 bases matching TRBD2. V lost 6 bases to trimming and J lost 4 bases; unmatched junction nucleotides: 20. The length of the CDR3 is 18 residues. Germline CDR1 and CDR2: SEHNR and FQNEAQ (reference sequence). The CDR3 DNA reads TGTGCCAGCAGTCCTACCGCCTATGGCGGGAGTGTGGTAGAGACCCAGTACTTC. Encoded protein: CASSPTAYGGSVVETQYF.

The chain carries TRBV11-2 and TRBJ2-5, with D maybe TRBD1 (5 bases). Judging by the DNA end, TRBJ2-7 fits better; the J call may be wrong. The germline gives CDR1 SGHAT, CDR2 FQNNGV. The CDR3 loop spans 13 amino acids. The CDR3 sequence: CASSRTDTYEQYF. Written as DNA, the CDR3 is TGTGCCAGCAGCCGGACGGACACCTACGAGCAGTACTTC.

The V gene is TRBV15, the J gene TRBJ1-5; D is unresolved. The CDR3 is 16 residues long. The germline V gene has CDR1 LNHNV and CDR2 YYDKDF (reference sequence). V shed 2 bases and J shed 4 bases, with 15 bases lying between them. The CDR3 bases are TGTGCCACCAGCAGAAGTATACAGAACAGTAATCAGCCCCAGCATTTT. It encodes CATSRSIQNSNQPQHF. Full variable domain (rest looked up from reference TRBV15 and TRBJ1-5): DAMVIQNPRYQVTQFGKPVTLSCSQTLNHNVMYWYQQKSSQAPKLLFHYYDKDFNNEADTPDNFQSRRPNTSFCFLDIRSPGLGDTAMYLCATSRSIQNSNQPQHFGDGTRLSIL.

The table lists this clone with a count of one. The rearrangement joins TRBV7-9 to TRBJ2-1; 7 bases align to TRBD1. The CDR3 spans 15 residues. With 5 bases clipped from V and 4 bases from J, the junction kept 8 bases outside the gene matches. CDR1 is SEHNR, CDR2 FQNEAQ, per germline (reference sequence). DNA of the CDR3: TGTGCCAGCAGCCCACCGGGACAGCCTTACAATGAGCAGTTCTTC. It encodes CASSPPGQPYNEQFF.

The chain carries TRBV10-3 and TRBJ1-1; 10 bases line up with TRBD1. Germline lookup yields CDR1 ENHRY and CDR2 SYGVKD. This CDR3 spans 15 amino acids. V was pared by 0 bases and J by 5 bases, with 3 bases of the junction left unmatched. The CDR3 nucleotides are TGTGCCATCAGTGAGTCAGGGACAGGGGTTACTGAAGCTTTCTTT. It is translated as CAISESGTGVTEAFF.

The chain uses TRBV7-6 and TRBJ2-7; 10 bases match TRBD2. CDR1 and CDR2 from the germline V gene are SGHVS and FNYEAQ. This CDR3 has 15 residues. V lost 1 base to trimming and J lost 6 bases; unmatched junction nucleotides: 6. The chain's CDR3 is CASSLGSSGSGEQYF. In DNA, the CDR3 is TGTGCCAGCAGCTTAGGATCTAGCGGGAGTGGCGAGCAGTACTTC.

This clone has more than one count but fewer than ten. The gene calls are TRBV6-7 and TRBJ2-7, with 9 bases matching TRBD2. TRBV6-7 is classed as an ORF, of uncertain function. Germline trimming cut 5 bases from V and 1 base from J; bases unmatched to any gene: 0. The CDR3 has 13 residues. CDR3 sequence: CASSTSGSYEQYF. The CDR3 region has the DNA TGTGCCAGCAGTACTAGCGGGTCCTACGAGCAGTACTTC.